This TCR beta chain comes out of a study of cytotoxic CD8 clonotypes in ibrutinib-treated CLL. Study-level results: Shared public clonotypes were rare, and on treatment they either got smaller or stayed the same. Clonality went up at ibrutinib response and then declined back toward baseline at progression.

The protocol was immunoSEQ multiplex PCR, while the TCRdb copy is restricted to in-frame clones and leaves out a portion. The table shows roughly 170,000 clones, with approximately 84% occurring only once. As to this clone: Its target is not known.

PBMCs that had been cryopreserved were the source of about 2 micrograms of genomic DNA for TCR beta libraries. Sequenced here: PBMCs, sampled after 24 months of ibrutinib treatment. This TCR derives from a human donor with chronic lymphocytic leukemia.

CDR3: CASSRHDRASPTNEKLFF. The CDR3, as DNA: TGCGCCAGCAGCAGACACGACAGGGCCTCGCCAACTAATGAAAAACTGTTTTTT. V is TRBV5-1 and J is TRBJ1-4; TRBD1 agrees at 7 bases. Germline CDR1 SGHRS, CDR2 YFSETQ. This CDR3 is 18 amino acids long. V was pared by 4 bases and J by 0 bases, with 12 bases of the junction left unmatched.